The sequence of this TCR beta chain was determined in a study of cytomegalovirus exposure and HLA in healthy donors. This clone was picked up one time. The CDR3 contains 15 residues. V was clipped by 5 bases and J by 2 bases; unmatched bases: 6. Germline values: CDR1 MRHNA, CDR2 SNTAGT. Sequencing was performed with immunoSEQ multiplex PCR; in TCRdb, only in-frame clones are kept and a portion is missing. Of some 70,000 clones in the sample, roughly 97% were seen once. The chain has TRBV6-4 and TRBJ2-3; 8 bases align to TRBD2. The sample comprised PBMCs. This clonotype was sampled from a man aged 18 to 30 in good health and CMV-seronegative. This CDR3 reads CASSPAAGDTDTQYF. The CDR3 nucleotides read TGTGCCAGCAGTCCCGCAGCGGGAGACACAGATACGCAGTATTTT.